Listed below are T cell receptor beta chains from one sample, sequenced in a study of T cell repertoires in ileal Crohn's disease. Here immunoSEQ multiplex PCR was the method, and the copy in TCRdb shows in-frame clones only, minus some. This table has over 6,500 clones, over 75% appearing once. The specimen was ileal tissue. The receptors derive from an adult with Crohn's disease. The CDR3 runs from the conserved cysteine through the conserved F or W. A D gene is named only where the DNA matches it firmly. Expanded clones get a size class; other rows say once, few or many, or leave the size out.

size	J	D	V	DNA	CDR3
-	TRBJ1-5	-	TRBV4-1	TGCGCCAGCAGCCAGGGACTTGGGGAACAGCCCCAGCATTTT	CASSQGLGEQPQHF
-	TRBJ2-3	TRBD2	TRBV5-1	TGCGCCAGCAAAGGACTAGCGGGGGGGCTCCCAGATACGCAGTATTTT	CASKGLAGGLPDTQYF
once	TRBJ2-5	TRBD1	TRBV5-6	TGTGCCAGCAGCTTGCAGGGACAGGGGTCGCAGACCCAGTACTTC	CASSLQGQGSQTQYF
-	TRBJ2-3	TRBD2	TRBV11-3	TGTGCCAGCAGCCGGGGGGGCACAGATACGCAGTATTTT	CASSRGGTDTQYF
-	TRBJ2-1	TRBD2	TRBV11-2	TGTGCCAGCAGCCGGGAGCGGGGTTCCTACAATGAGCAGTTCTTC	CASSRERGSYNEQFF
-	TRBJ2-7	-	TRBV14	TGTGCCAGCAGCCGAACCCATTACGAGCAGTACTTC	CASSRTHYEQYF
once	TRBJ2-2	-	TRBV7-7	TGTGCCAGCAGGCCCTCAGGGCTGTTTTTT	CASRPSGLFF
-	TRBJ1-2	-	TRBV18	TGTGCCAGCTCACTCCTCGGGGAGGATGGCTACACCTTC	CASSLLGEDGYTF
-	TRBJ2-5	-	TRBV7-2	TGTGCCAGCGCCCTCCAAGAGACCCAGTACTTC	CASALQETQYF
-	TRBJ2-1	-	TRBV5-6	TGTGCCAGCAGGGCGGAGCGGGATGAGCAGTTCTTC	CASRAERDEQFF
-	TRBJ2-1	-	TRBV10-1	TGCGCCAGCAGAGAAGACATTTACAATGAGCAGTTCTTC	CASREDIYNEQFF
once	TRBJ2-2	-	TRBV7-6	TGTGCCAGCAGCTTACAGGGGAGGACCGGGGAGCTGTTTTTT	CASSLQGRTGELFF
few	TRBJ1-5	-	TRBV6-4	TGTGCCAGCAGGAACGACAGAGGGGAACGCAATCAGCCCCAGCATTTT	CASRNDRGERNQPQHF
-	TRBJ2-3	-	TRBV5-1	TGCGCCAGCAGCTTGGGAGTTCTAGGCACAGATACGCAGTATTTT	CASSLGVLGTDTQYF
once	TRBJ1-4	TRBD1	TRBV5-1	TGCGCCAGCAGCCCAGGGGGCGGGGAAAAACTGTTTTTT	CASSPGGGEKLFF
-	TRBJ1-2	-	TRBV6-1	TGTGCCAGCAGTGAATTGACAGCGATCCCGGCTAACTATGGCTACACCTTC	CASSELTAIPANYGYTF
-	TRBJ2-7	-	TRBV28	TGTGCCAGCAGATCCCTTGGGGGCGAGCAGTACTTC	CASRSLGGEQYF
-	TRBJ2-2	-	TRBV2	TGTGCCAGCAGTGAAGAGGGGCCGAACACCGGGGAGCTGTTTTTT	CASSEEGPNTGELFF
few	TRBJ1-2	-	TRBV10-3	TGTGCCATCCTCACCGAGGGTTTTAACTATGGCTACACCTTC	CAILTEGFNYGYTF
-	TRBJ2-5	-	TRBV9	TGTGCCAGCAGCGTAAGGGTCCAAGAGACCCAGTACTTC	CASSVRVQETQYF
-	TRBJ2-6	-	TRBV5-6	TGTGCCAGCAGTACTAGCTCTGGGGCCAACGTCCTGACTTTC	CASSTSSGANVLTF
-	TRBJ2-6	TRBD1	TRBV5-1	TGCGCCAGCAGCTTGTCAGGGGGTGGGGCCAACGTCCTGACTTTC	CASSLSGGGANVLTF
-	TRBJ2-6	-	TRBV14	TGTGCCAGCAGCCGAGGGGGGCAATCTGGGGCCAACGTCCTGACTTTC	CASSRGGQSGANVLTF